This entry is about one TCR beta chain. These data come from a study of CD8+ T cells in alopecia areata. This CDR3 region has 14 residues. The V end lost 7 bases, the J end lost 0 bases, and 12 bases lay between the germline ends. Looked up from germline, CDR1 is SQVTM and CDR2 is ANQGSEA. Extraction of RNA preceded its reverse transcription into cDNA, which served as the sequencing template. Profiled with immunoSEQ multiplex PCR; TCRdb holds only in-frame clones, not every one. The sample carries more than 75,000 clones, 41% recorded once. Specimen: CD4+ T cells sorted from blood. This TCR was recovered from a human donor with alopecia areata. The chain joins TRBV29-1 to TRBJ1-4; D uncertain. The CDR3 DNA sequence: TGCAGCGCAATGACACACCCAACTAATGAAAAACTGTTTTTT. Encoded protein: CSAMTHPTNEKLFF.